One sample yielded the 18 T cell receptor beta chains listed below, sequenced in a study of shared clonotypes between healthy human individuals. Naive CD8 cells lacked CD45RO and underwent positive selection for CCR7, leaving out terminally differentiated effector memory CD45RA+ cells. Using immunoSEQ multiplex PCR, the repertoire was profiled, and TCRdb retains in-frame clones only, with some absent. The profile shows some 740,000 clones, about 92% of them singletons. Sequencing input: naive CD8+ T cells sorted from blood. The receptors derive from a young man in good health.

The chain uses TRBV7-6 and TRBJ2-1; no definite D call. With 5 bases removed from V and 8 bases from J, the gap between germline ends came to 13 bases. CDR3 length: 13 amino acids. In germline, CDR1 is SGHVS, CDR2 FNYEAQ. The CDR3 is CASSDDLRHEQFF. CDR3 sequence (DNA): TGTGCCAGCAGCGACGACTTGCGTCATGAGCAGTTCTTC.

With regard to this clone: Within the sample, other DNA sequences also encode this same CDR3. The chain carries TRBV7-9 and TRBJ2-1; D gene ambiguous. The length of the CDR3 is 11 residues. The V gene lost 1 base and the J gene lost 10 bases, with 5 bases spanning the gap. CDR1 is SEHNR, CDR2 FQNEAQ, per germline (reference sequence). The CDR3: CASSLGPEQFF. The CDR3 DNA sequence: TGTGCCAGCAGCTTAGGGCCGGAGCAGTTCTTC.

The gene calls are TRBV13 and TRBJ1-1, with D possibly matching TRBD1 (6 bases). The CDR3 contains 14 residues. The ends were cut back, 5 bases at V and 1 base at J, with 11 bases in the middle. Germline values: CDR1 PRHDT, CDR2 FYEKMQ (reference sequence). The CDR3 DNA reads TGTGCCAGCAGCCGGGGGCAGGGGAACACTGAAGCTTTCTTT. Its translation is CASSRGQGNTEAFF.

The chain uses TRBV7-6 and TRBJ2-3; no definite D call. The V gene lost 1 base and the J gene lost 0 bases, with 8 bases spanning the gap. Germline V gene lookup returns CDR1 SGHVS and CDR2 FNYEAQ. The CDR3 sequence is 15 residues long. The CDR3: CASSLGPPSTDTQYF. DNA for the CDR3: TGTGCCAGCAGCTTAGGACCCCCTAGCACAGATACGCAGTATTTT.

This sequence joins TRBV27 and TRBJ1-2; a weak D match, TRBD1 (6 bases). This CDR3 comprises 16 residues. V shed 2 bases and J shed 4 bases, with 17 bases lying between them. Germline CDR1 reads MNHEY; CDR2 reads SMNVEV (reference sequence). Here the CDR3 reads CASSLVSPGEGYGYTF. The DNA of the CDR3 is TGTGCCAGCAGTTTAGTAAGCCCAGGGGAGGGCTATGGCTACACCTTC.

The V call is TRBV11-2, the J call TRBJ2-7; 7 bases are a match to TRBD2. CDR1 and CDR2 (germline): SGHAT, FQNNGV. The CDR3 extends over 17 amino acids. Unmatched junction bases numbered 10, after V lost 2 bases and J lost 0 bases. CDR3 region: CASSLFSGLADSYEQYF. Written as DNA, the CDR3 is TGTGCCAGCAGCTTATTTTCAGGGCTAGCGGACTCCTACGAGCAGTACTTC.

The V and J genes are TRBV27 and TRBJ2-7; 9 nucleotides agree with TRBD1. In germline, CDR1 is MNHEY, CDR2 SMNVEV (reference sequence). The V segment lost 7 bases and the J segment 2 bases; nucleotides outside the gene matches: 6. The CDR3 is made up of 14 amino acids. CDR3 DNA: TGTGCCAGCAAAGAGACAGGGGGGGCCTACGAGCAGTACTTC. It encodes CASKETGGAYEQYF.

Only one count was recorded for this clone. The chain has TRBV6-6 and TRBJ2-1; D is ambiguous. The V end lost 0 bases, the J end lost 15 bases, and 12 bases lay between the germline ends. Germline CDR1 is MNHNY and CDR2 is SVGAGI (reference sequence). The CDR3 is 12 amino acids. This CDR3 is CASSYSRTAAFF. In DNA, the CDR3 is TGTGCCAGCAGTTACTCAAGGACCGCAGCGTTCTTC.

The genes are TRBV4-1 and TRBJ2-1; 10 nucleotides line up with TRBD2. CDR3 length: 16 amino acids. CDR1 is MGHRA and CDR2 is YSYEKL in the germline V gene. V was pared by 5 bases and J by 4 bases, with 8 bases of the junction left unmatched. CDR3 sequence reads: CASSRVAGGQYNEQFF. CDR3 DNA: TGCGCCAGCAGCAGAGTAGCGGGAGGACAATACAATGAGCAGTTCTTC.

The genes are TRBV6-6 and TRBJ2-7, with 7 bases aligning to TRBD1. The germline CDR1 and CDR2 sequences are MNHNY and SVGAGI (reference sequence). The V segment lost 5 bases and the J segment 7 bases; nucleotides outside the gene matches: 5. This CDR3 has 12 residues. CDR3 residues: CASSPTGAEQYF. The CDR3 nucleotides read TGTGCCAGCAGTCCAACAGGGGCGGAGCAGTACTTC.

This rearrangement joins TRBV9 to TRBJ2-7; the D gene is possibly TRBD1 (5 bases). Trimming shortened V by 0 bases and J by 5 bases, and 12 bases separated the two germline ends. CDR1 is SGDLS, CDR2 YYNGEE, per germline. The CDR3 spans 14 residues. CDR3 residues: CASSVGQGGNEQYF. The CDR3 bases are TGTGCCAGCAGCGTAGGGCAGGGTGGGAACGAGCAGTACTTC.

This chain uses TRBV7-9 with TRBJ2-1, with 10 bases identical to TRBD1. V shed 5 bases, J shed 7 bases, and the junction held 5 bases outside the gene matches. Germline V gene data show CDR1 as SEHNR and CDR2 as FQNEAQ (reference sequence). The CDR3 is made up of 14 amino acids. The CDR3 nucleotides are TGTGCCAGCAGCCCTCGGACAGGGGGGAATGAGCAGTTCTTC. This codes for CASSPRTGGNEQFF.

CDR3 protein: CASSLVGREAYEQYF. In DNA, the CDR3 is TGTGCCAGCAGCTTGGTTGGCAGGGAAGCCTACGAGCAGTACTTC. V gene TRBV5-5 combines with J gene TRBJ2-7, with D perhaps matching TRBD1 (5 bases). The V gene's germline CDR1 is SGHKS and CDR2 YYEKEE (reference sequence). V lost 0 bases, J lost 2 bases, and 12 bases lay in between. The CDR3 loop spans 15 amino acids.

The V and J genes are TRBV18 and TRBJ2-1; perhaps D is TRBD1 or TRBD2 (6 bases each). Per germline, CDR1 KGHSH and CDR2 LQKENI. CDR3 length: 13 amino acids. The V end lost 6 bases, the J end lost 10 bases, and 16 bases lay between the germline ends. CDR3 coding DNA: TGTGCCAGCTCTCCAGCCGGGGGCGAGGAGCAGTTCTTC. Its translation: CASSPAGGEEQFF.

The V call is TRBV12-5, the J call TRBJ2-1; 7 bases line up with TRBD1. The V gene end was trimmed by 5 bases and the J gene end by 10 bases; junction bases not matched to a gene: 8. Germline CDR1 reads LGHNT; CDR2 reads FRNRAP. The CDR3 has 13 amino acids. The DNA for the CDR3 is TGTGCTAGTGGTCACAGGGGACCCGAAGAGCAGTTCTTC. It yields the protein CASGHRGPEEQFF.

The chain has TRBV5-4 and TRBJ2-1; possible D gene TRBD2, 6 bases. The CDR3 has 13 residues. Trimming took off 10 bases at V and 5 bases at J, with 16 bases between the two ends. The germline V gene encodes CDR1 SGHNT and CDR2 YYREEE (reference sequence). CDR3 in DNA: TGTGCCGGCTTCGGGGAGGAAGACAATGAGCAGTTCTTC. The encoded protein is CAGFGEEDNEQFF.

Only one count was recorded for this clone. The chain combines TRBV29-1 with TRBJ2-7, with TRBD2 matching 14 bases. The CDR3 spans 17 residues. J gave up 4 bases and V 6 bases, and 14 bases lay outside the gene matches. Germline CDR1 reads SQVTM; CDR2 reads ANQGSEA. CDR3 coding DNA: TGCAGCGTCATGGGACTAGCGGGAGTGGATGGAGTGTACGAGCAGTACTTC. This encodes CSVMGLAGVDGVYEQYF.

This clone has a single count. The genes are TRBV27 and TRBJ2-2; no clear D gene. Trimming took 6 bases from V and 2 from J, leaving 16 bases between them. Germline CDR1 and CDR2: MNHEY and SMNVEV (reference sequence). This CDR3 comprises 16 residues. CDR3 residues: CASSPSRNDNTGELFF. CDR3 nucleotide sequence: TGTGCCAGCAGCCCCTCCCGGAACGATAACACCGGGGAGCTGTTTTTT.